This TCR beta chain comes out of a study of cytomegalovirus exposure and HLA in healthy donors (dated by TCRdb to about 2017). With respect to the entire study: According to an earlier analysis of several hundred of the donors, some 180 million T cells yielded over 90 million unique TCR beta sequences and more than 250 Gb of sequence data. Roughly 310 gigabases of sequencing data and 78 million or so unique TCR sequences were included in an early release covering roughly 600 HLA-typed donors. The genetic ancestry cluster associated with self-reported Caucasian donors included about four fifths of the 300 to 450 genotyped donors. The aim of the study was to test whether cataloging public T cell receptors could identify signatures of past pathogen exposure. The study profiled the T cell repertoires of approximately 700 subjects by immunosequencing and related them to cytomegalovirus serostatus. Besides the first cohort of more than 650 subjects, a separate validation cohort made up of over 95 different subjects was used. The study combined high-throughput TCR immunosequencing, statistical association of individual TCRs with disease status, and machine learning to predict cytomegalovirus infection status. A later analysis re-analyzed previously published TCR beta repertoires from about 600 donors and added high-resolution HLA genotyping to study TCR occurrence patterns. In the later analysis, no new phenotypic data were used to find candidate immune exposures; instead, reliance was placed on TCR beta sequences and their occurrence across donors. An earlier analysis of 500 to 750 of the donors applied high-throughput TCR beta sequencing to assess whether each TCR beta V gene segment acted as functional or pseudogenic. Donor age, sex, ethnicity and CMV serostatus were compiled alongside the repertoire data. A later genetic analysis used genome-wide SNP genotypes for about 65% of the roughly 700 donors, treating that subset as a discovery cohort. Every discovery cohort repertoire had been produced on one sequencing platform. Both class I and class II loci were covered by HLA typing, at four-digit resolution. The number of donors typed differed by locus, with about 629-640 for A, B, C, DRB1 and DQB1, more than 500 for DQA1, 600 to 610 for DPA1, and some 440 for DPB1. Roughly 5 DR-DQ haplotypes were handled as single units for association and clustering, since linkage in the cohort was strong. Among about 410 genotyped donors of the cohort, an average of about 240,000 unique TCR beta nucleotide sequences was sequenced per donor, of which about 19% were non-productive. Results the study describes overall, beyond this receptor: According to the authors, the approach could potentially be generalized to other disease states and immunological phenotypes. Most TCR sequences were seen in very few donors, while some public TCRs were found in many individuals. In a later genetic analysis, a missense DCLRE1C variant was associated with V-gene and J-gene trimming of TCR beta chains, and the association was replicated in an independent cohort. An earlier analysis of some 590 of the donors showed that most TCR beta V segments appeared in productive rearrangements either about 87% or about 30% of the time, which broadly matched IMGT annotations. Correlated functional status among segregating V segments might be attributable to linkage disequilibrium, but an unknown experimental factor could not be ruled out. Roughly 15 rarely observed V segments, including chromosome 9 orphons, were excluded from the earlier analysis of almost 600 of the donors because counts were too low. A later analysis found that most CMV-associated TCR beta chains appeared HLA-restricted, with HLA associations seemingly driven largely by CMV exposure. Some IMGT-functional V segments, including TRBV6-2 and TRBV6-3, could not be distinguished by the 87-base-pair reads and were therefore excluded. A cluster of highly shared sequence variants was judged likely to represent a technical artifact of the sequencing pipeline. The cohort was sequenced for TCR beta chains only, and without alpha or paired-chain data the features that could be detected were limited. For the cohort, immune exposure information was limited to CMV serostatus. A further reported finding was that TCR beta sequences accurately predicted the HLA-A and HLA-B alleles for most subjects in the first cohort. Presence/absence analyses assumed roughly uniform sequencing depth across donors, an assumption that may not hold. In vitro tests confirmed that a few of the cytomegalovirus-associated TCR beta chains recognize cytomegalovirus antigens. The study gave a list of 150 to 200 TCR beta chains associated with cytomegalovirus. Compared with the 666-donor mean, donors in an Asian-associated ancestry cluster had fewer N-insertions in productive TCRs, according to a later genetic analysis. The classifier was reported to diagnose cytomegalovirus status with high specificity and sensitivity in both the original and validation cohorts. Assigning TCR associations to individual alleles was difficult when HLA alleles, especially DR and DQ, strongly co-occurred. Several of the top co-occurrence clusters appeared to be linked to parvovirus B19, influenza, CMV and Epstein-Barr virus, according to a later analysis. Compared with equally common non-associated chains, HLA-associated TCR beta chains in a later analysis were more clonally expanded and had lower generation probabilities. A later analysis associated around 16,000 TCR beta sequences with specific HLA alleles at a false discovery rate of 0.05. In a later analysis, TCR association rates were found to vary across HLA loci, with the most associated TCRs seen for DRB1 alleles and the fewest for HLA-C alleles. Because HLA typing was unavailable for some donors at each locus, only the typed subset was used in association tests.

The cohort consisted of 650 to 850 healthy bone marrow donors. At the time of sampling, all cohort members were nominally healthy, though unrecorded immune exposures were likely present. Of the 670 or so cohort members, 250 to 300 had positive CMV serostatus and 350 to 450 had negative CMV serostatus, and CMV serostatus was not recorded for the donor. Each donor provided a peripheral blood sample, and peripheral blood mononuclear cells were used for TCR beta sequencing. The Qiagen DNeasy Blood Extraction Kit was used to extract genomic DNA from the blood cell samples. The germline V gene (reference sequence) yields MNHEY for CDR1 and SMNVEV for CDR2. Clipping removes 2 bases from V and 4 bases from J, with 4 as the unmatched junction base count. The CDR3, cysteine through phenylalanine, is 15 amino acids long. The entry retains the CDR3 DNA only, 45 bases that are in frame from base 1. The library came from the immunoSEQ multiplex PCR assay. For the multiplex PCR, a mixture combining 60 forward primers for TCR Vbeta segments and 13 reverse primers for TCR Jbeta segments was used. The CDR3 region of rearranged TCR beta genes was amplified from genomic DNA with a multiplex PCR assay. The Illumina HiSeq System was used to sequence the amplified TCR beta libraries as 87-base-pair reads. Regarding the original processing steps: A later analysis counted approximately 74 million unique TCR beta chains across the 550 to 700 repertoires, and roughly 9.9 million of these chains were shared by at least two donors. A nearest-neighbor algorithm error-corrected the raw reads and collapsed the reads into unique sequences, merging closely related sequences to remove PCR and sequencing errors. V, D and J gene segments were assigned by aligning CDR3 sequences to IMGT reference sequences. For a sequence to be retained, a match of at least six nucleotides was required to both a V gene segment and a J gene segment. A rearrangement was called productive if the CDR3 had no stop codons and remained in frame with V and J, and every other rearrangement was called non-productive. Following IMGT convention, CDR3 was defined as the stretch from the second conserved V-encoded cysteine to the conserved J-encoded phenylalanine. Sequences without an unambiguous match to a single V gene segment were excluded from the earlier analysis of 500 to 700 of the donors. An earlier analysis of approximately 590 of the donors classified V segments as functional when productive rearrangements were above 56.7% and as segregating when the standard deviation between donors was above 5%. To diagnose cytomegalovirus status from the catalog of TCR beta chain sequences, a statistical classification framework was built. In a later analysis, V and J genes were assigned by comparing TCR nucleotide sequences against IMGT/GENE-DB human TR gene sequences. Using the TCRdist pipeline, a later analysis assigned CDR3 sequences along with most-parsimonious VDJ recombination scenarios. In a later analysis, every TCR beta chain was defined by the combination of its CDR3 amino acid sequence and its V-gene family, and reads without a unique V-gene family were dropped. A later analysis removed 592 highly shared, low-generation-probability nucleotide sequences to deal with suspected cross-contamination and a sequencing artifact. In a later analysis, a clonal expansion index was calculated for each public chain from normalized within-repertoire ranks of inferred template counts. Generation probabilities in a later analysis came from a VDJ recombination model fitted to out-of-frame rearrangements, and those results were checked against IGoR. In a later analysis, TCR-TCR, TCR-HLA and TCR-CMV co-occurrence was scored with hypergeometric tests, and a repertoire-size bias correction was applied to TCR pairs. To estimate false discovery rates, a later analysis permuted the HLA or CMV assignments 20 times. In a later analysis, co-occurring TCRs were grouped using DBSCAN, and TCRdist sequence similarity was added for clustering within HLA-allele-positive subsets. For co-occurrence clustering, repertoires with fewer than 30,000 or more than 120,000 public chains were excluded, along with a handful of repertoires with anomalous nucleotide sharing. TCRdb limited this immuneACCESS table to in-frame rearrangements with V and J called. A share of clones is missing; checked studies link under half to unresolved V genes, and the rest is unexplained. That table is the source of V, J and clone size, and D and trimming were worked out from the DNA. The table for this sample lists 85,000 to 100,000 clones; more than 60% of them were counted only once. Jointly, the top ten make up 6.5% to 8.5% of the sample.

Comments on this clone: Its target antigen remains unknown. No much larger clonotype is one base removed from it; base qualities were not supplied. Other DNA sequences from this sample encode an identical CDR3 as well.

Here the chain combines TRBV27 and TRBJ2-1, and 8 junctional nucleotides match TRBD1. The sequence came from a human donor in good health. The sample was PBMCs. For the CDR3, the sequence is CASSLLGTGYNEQFF. The DNA is as follows: TGTGCCAGCAGTTTACTAGGGACAGGATACAATGAGCAGTTCTTC.